Listed below are T cell receptor beta chains from one sample, sequenced in a study of T cells in Graves' hyperthyroidism and ophthalmopathy. TCRdb called the multiplex PCR reads again in MiXCR, with one record for every CDR3 protein. The sample lists over 550,000 distinct CDR3 sequences; approximately 16% were seen once. Sequencing input: blood. The receptors shown here come from a woman younger than 30 with Graves' hyperthyroidism. The CDR3 runs from the conserved cysteine through the conserved F or W. D genes are given only for firm matches. Expanded clones are given a class, and other clones once, few, many or no size at all.

V	D	J	size	CDR3	DNA
TRBV9	-	TRBJ2-5	-	CASSVQWGVGETQYF	TGTGCCAGCAGCGTACAGTGGGGGGTGGGGGAGACCCAGTACTTC
TRBV12-3/TRBV12-4	-	TRBJ1-6	few	CASSTNTGSNSPLHF	TGTGCCAGCAGTACTAATACCGGGTCTAATTCACCCCTCCACTTT
TRBV30	TRBD1	TRBJ1-5	many	CAWSPGGNQPQHF	TGTGCCTGGAGTCCAGGGGGTAATCAGCCCCAGCATTTT
TRBV18	TRBD1	TRBJ2-7	few	CASTTGTGYYEQYF	TGTGCCAGCACAACCGGGACAGGATATTACGAGCAGTACTTC
TRBV6-1	TRBD2	TRBJ2-1	few	CASSGTSGAYNEQFF	TGTGCCAGCAGTGGGACTAGCGGGGCTTACAATGAGCAGTTCTTC
TRBV5-1	TRBD2	TRBJ2-2	-	CASSPGGNTGELFF	TGCGCCAGCAGCCCGGGGGGTAACACCGGGGAGCTGTTTTTT
TRBV13	TRBD2	TRBJ2-1	many	CASSSYGTSGRAVNEQFF	TGTGCCAGCAGCTCCTATGGGACTAGCGGGAGGGCCGTCAATGAGCAGTTCTTC
TRBV20-1	TRBD1	TRBJ1-5	-	CSASRQGRSNQPQHF	TGCAGTGCTAGTCGACAGGGAAGGAGCAATCAGCCCCAGCATTTT
TRBV11-2	TRBD1	TRBJ2-1	-	CASTRDRGYNEQFF	TGTGCCAGCACCCGGGACAGGGGTTACAATGAGCAGTTCTTC
TRBV10-3	-	TRBJ1-1	few	CAISGGALRRNTEAFF	TGTGCCATCAGCGGGGGGGCGTTGCGTCGGAACACTGAAGCTTTCTTT
TRBV3-1	-	TRBJ1-4	-	CASSHTEGPNEKLFF	TGTGCCAGCAGCCATACGGAGGGACCTAATGAAAAACTGTTTTTT
TRBV9	-	TRBJ2-1	-	CASSTTKISVNEQFF	TGTGCCAGCAGCACGACGAAGATATCGGTCAATGAGCAGTTCTTC
TRBV4-3	-	TRBJ2-2	-	CASSQDLAGRGATGELFF	TGCGCCAGCAGCCAAGACCTGGCAGGGAGGGGGGCCACCGGGGAGCTGTTTTTT
TRBV9	TRBD2	TRBJ2-5	few	CASSVEDGGTETQYF	TGTGCCAGCAGCGTAGAGGACGGGGGGACAGAGACCCAGTACTTC
TRBV5-6	TRBD1	TRBJ1-2	-	CASSLGLFGTGDGYTF	TGTGCCAGCAGCTTGGGTTTATTTGGGACAGGGGATGGCTACACCTTC
TRBV6-2/TRBV6-3	-	TRBJ2-7	many	CASSIREATSYEQYF	TGTGCCAGCAGTATCAGGGAGGCTACCTCCTACGAGCAGTACTTC
TRBV11-2	TRBD2	TRBJ2-1	many	CASSLDPGLAGEGQFF	TGTGCCAGCAGCCTAGACCCGGGACTAGCGGGGGAGGGGCAGTTCTTC
TRBV11-3	-	TRBJ1-1	many	CASSHPAGGTAFF	TGTGCCAGCAGCCATCCCGCCGGGGGGACAGCTTTCTTT
TRBV13	-	TRBJ2-1	many	CASSLGRRVNEQFF	TGTGCCAGCAGCTTAGGCCGTAGGGTAAATGAGCAGTTCTTC
TRBV29-1	-	TRBJ2-1	many	CSVVHYNEQFF	TGCAGCGTCGTTCACTACAATGAGCAGTTCTTC
TRBV6-2/TRBV6-3	TRBD2	TRBJ2-7	many	CASSYSTRLAGGYEQYF	TGTGCCAGCAGTTACTCGACGAGACTAGCGGGGGGCTACGAGCAGTACTTC
TRBV3-1	-	TRBJ2-1	few	CASSQEVGPSPFF	TGTGCCAGCAGCCAAGAGGTTGGGCCCTCTCCGTTCTTC
TRBV5-1	-	TRBJ1-2	many	CASSWAGWDYGYTF	TGCGCCAGCAGCTGGGCAGGGTGGGACTATGGCTACACCTTC
TRBV25-1	-	TRBJ1-3	-	CASSGTGSAGNTIYF	TGTGCCAGCAGTGGCACAGGGTCGGCTGGAAACACCATATATTTT
TRBV2	-	TRBJ1-2	many	CASMVAAYGYTF	TGTGCCAGCATGGTGGCCGCCTATGGCTACACCTTC
TRBV20-1	TRBD2	TRBJ2-1	many	CSARDYPSGRRNEQFF	TGCAGTGCTAGAGATTACCCTAGCGGGAGGAGAAATGAGCAGTTCTTC
TRBV7-8	TRBD2	TRBJ2-3	many	CASSAPGLGTDTQYF	TGTGCCAGCAGCGCGCCGGGACTAGGCACAGATACGCAGTATTTT